The clone carrying this T cell receptor beta chain was detected a few times. This entry belongs to a study of T cells in Graves' hyperthyroidism and ophthalmopathy. The V gene lost 3 bases and the J gene lost 0 bases, with 8 bases spanning the gap. Germline CDR1 and CDR2: LNHDA and SQIVND (reference sequence). The length of the CDR3 is 14 residues. Regions amplified from RNA transcripts were the TCR beta CDR3 regions. The primer set for the first-round RT-PCR of the TCR CDR3 was HTBI. A single record per CDR3 protein comes from TCRdb applying MiXCR to the multiplex PCR reads. The data show 690,000 or so distinct CDR3 sequences, 18% seen once.

The chain recombines TRBV19 with TRBJ1-2; D is undetermined. This TCR was recovered from a woman between 45 and 60 years old with Graves' hyperthyroidism that later progressed to Graves' ophthalmopathy. Source material: blood. CDR3 in amino acids: CASSIEPANYGYTF. For the CDR3, the DNA is TGTGCCAGTAGTATTGAGCCGGCTAACTATGGCTACACCTTC.